Included here is one T cell receptor (beta chain) sequence, with context. The length of the CDR3 is 12 residues. Germline V gene sequence: CDR1 GTSNPN, CDR2 SVGIG (reference sequence). The V gene lost 2 bases and the J gene lost 7 bases, with 11 bases spanning the gap. This specimen belongs to a study of blood T cell repertoires in COVID-19. Looking at the study overall: COVID-19 samples from acute and convalescent phases originated in the United States, Italy and Spain. PBMCs, B-cell-depleted T cells, or T cells provided the cDNA or gDNA that made up the material.

In the original analysis: Reference gene primer amplification gave estimated nucleated cell counts. Libraries were prepared by immunoSEQ multiplex PCR; TCRdb keeps only in-frame clonotypes and omits some of them. V, J and clone size are taken as reported in that table, and D and trimming were inferred from the DNA itself. The top ten hold approximately 3.4% of the sample, which has approximately 470,000 clones, approximately 85% seen once. This TCR was sampled from a human donor in a cohort sampled during active COVID-19. The sample comprised peripheral blood. The chain recombines TRBV30 with TRBJ1-1; no reliable D call. The CDR3, as DNA: TGTGCCTGGAGTACAAACCAGGTTGAAGCTTTCTTT. Amino acids: CAWSTNQVEAFF.